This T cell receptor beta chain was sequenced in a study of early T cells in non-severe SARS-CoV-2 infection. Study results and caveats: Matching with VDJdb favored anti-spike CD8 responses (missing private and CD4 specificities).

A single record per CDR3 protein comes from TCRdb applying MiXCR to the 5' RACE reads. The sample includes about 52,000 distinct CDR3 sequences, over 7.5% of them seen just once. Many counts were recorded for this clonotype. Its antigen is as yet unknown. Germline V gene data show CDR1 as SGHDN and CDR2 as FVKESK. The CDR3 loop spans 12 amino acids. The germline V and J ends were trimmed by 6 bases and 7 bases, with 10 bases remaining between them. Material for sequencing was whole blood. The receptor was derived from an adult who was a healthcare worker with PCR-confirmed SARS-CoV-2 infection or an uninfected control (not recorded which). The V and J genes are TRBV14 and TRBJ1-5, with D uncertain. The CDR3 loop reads CASSHTGQPQHF. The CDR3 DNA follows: TGTGCCAGCAGTCACACGGGGCAGCCCCAGCATTTT.